This T cell receptor (beta chain) was observed in a study of naive and memory T cell subsets. The sample holds a few counts of this clonotype. Its antigen is still unknown. The beta constant-region primer was an equimolar mix of two oligonucleotides covering TRBC1 and TRBC2. Ligated cDNA was amplified by four rounds of PCR with nested alpha and beta constant-region primers and SP2. TCRdb re-called the UMI-ligation and nested PCR reads with MiXCR, one entry per CDR3 protein. The sample has some 110,000 distinct CDR3 sequences, approximately 15% seen once. Study-wide results and limits: Especially in CD8 cells, naive repertoires contained a few larger clonotypes, possibly CD45RA-re-expressing memory cells.

Trimming removed 3 bases from V and 5 bases from J, with 14 bases in between. This CDR3 spans 14 amino acids. The germline gives CDR1 MNHEY, CDR2 SMNVEV (reference sequence). V is TRBV27 and J is TRBJ2-7; the D call may be TRBD1 or TRBD2 (6 bases each). The TCR comes from a human donor in good health. Sequencing was done on a sample of naive CD8+ T cells from blood. CDR3 sequence: CASSFGGAPDEQYF. The CDR3 DNA is TGTGCCAGCAGTTTCGGGGGCGCCCCCGACGAGCAGTACTTC.